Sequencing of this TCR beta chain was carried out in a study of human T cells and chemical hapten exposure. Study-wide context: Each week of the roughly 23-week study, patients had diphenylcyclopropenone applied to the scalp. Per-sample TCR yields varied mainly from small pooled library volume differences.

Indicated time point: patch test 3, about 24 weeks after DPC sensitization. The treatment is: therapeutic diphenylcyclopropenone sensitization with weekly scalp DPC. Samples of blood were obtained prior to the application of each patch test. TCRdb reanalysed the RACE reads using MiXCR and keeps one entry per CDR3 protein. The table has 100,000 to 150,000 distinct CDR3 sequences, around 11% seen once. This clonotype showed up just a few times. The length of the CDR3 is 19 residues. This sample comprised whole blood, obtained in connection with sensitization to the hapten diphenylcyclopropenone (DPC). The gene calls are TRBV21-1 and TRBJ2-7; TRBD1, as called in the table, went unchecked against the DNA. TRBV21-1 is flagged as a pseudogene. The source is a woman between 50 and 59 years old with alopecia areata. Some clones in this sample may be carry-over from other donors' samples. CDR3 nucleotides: TGTGCCAGCAGCAAAGGGGTCGGGGGGCCGCTTTGCCCCTCCTACGAGCAGTACTTC. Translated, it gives CASSKGVGGPLCPSYEQYF.